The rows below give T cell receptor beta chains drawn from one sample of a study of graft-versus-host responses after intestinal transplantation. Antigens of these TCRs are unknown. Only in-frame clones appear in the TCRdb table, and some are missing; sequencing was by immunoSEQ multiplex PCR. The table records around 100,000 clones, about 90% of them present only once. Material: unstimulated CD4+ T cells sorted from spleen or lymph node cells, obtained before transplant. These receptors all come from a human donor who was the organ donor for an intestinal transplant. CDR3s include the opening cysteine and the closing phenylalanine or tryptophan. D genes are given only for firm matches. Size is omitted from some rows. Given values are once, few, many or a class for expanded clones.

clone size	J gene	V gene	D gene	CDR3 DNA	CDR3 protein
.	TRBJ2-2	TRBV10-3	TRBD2	TGTGCCACCGGACTAGCGGGTATAAGGACGAACACCGGGGAGCTGTTTTTT	CATGLAGIRTNTGELFF
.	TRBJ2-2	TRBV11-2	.	TGTGCCAGCAGCTTAGATCTTCGGTCAAGCAGGGCGGCCGGGGAGCTGTTTTTT	CASSLDLRSSRAAGELFF
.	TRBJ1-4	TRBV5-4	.	TGTGCCAGCAGCCCAAACTTATTTGGCGAAAAACTGTTTTTT	CASSPNLFGEKLFF
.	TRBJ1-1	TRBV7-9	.	TGTGCCAGCAGCTTAGAGGGGGGTACTGAAGCTTTCTTT	CASSLEGGTEAFF
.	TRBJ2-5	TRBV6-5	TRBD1	TGTGCCAGCAGCCCGGGACAGCCAAACCAAGAGACCCAGTACTTC	CASSPGQPNQETQYF
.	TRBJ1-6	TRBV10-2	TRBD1	TGCGCCATCGGCGATACAGGGGTAGAGTCCCTCCACTTT	CAIGDTGVESLHF
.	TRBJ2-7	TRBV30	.	TGTGCCTGGCGAGAACCGGGACGGTGGTACGAGCAGTACTTC	CAWREPGRWYEQYF
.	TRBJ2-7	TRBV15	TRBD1	TGTGCCATTTCGCGGGGACAGGGGGTGGGCTCCTACGAGCAGTACTTC	CAISRGQGVGSYEQYF
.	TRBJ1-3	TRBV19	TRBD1	TGTGCCAGTAGTATGGGAGGGGGCAGCTCTGGAAACACCATATATTTT	CASSMGGGSSGNTIYF
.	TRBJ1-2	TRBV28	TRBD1	TGTGCCAGCAGTTCCCGGGACAGGGGCGCATCTAACTATGGCTACACCTTC	CASSSRDRGASNYGYTF
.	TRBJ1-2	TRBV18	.	TGTGCCAGCTCACCTGGGACTAACTATGGCTACACCTTC	CASSPGTNYGYTF
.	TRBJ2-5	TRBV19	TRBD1	TGTGCCAGTAGTGGGGGACAGGGTCGCCAAGAGACCCAGTACTTC	CASSGGQGRQETQYF
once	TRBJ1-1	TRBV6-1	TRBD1	TGTGCCAGCCGAACAGGGGGTGTCGGGGGCACTGAAGCTTTCTTT	CASRTGGVGGTEAFF
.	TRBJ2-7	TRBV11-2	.	TGTGCCAGCAGCTTATGGGCGGGCTCCTACGAGCAGTACTTC	CASSLWAGSYEQYF
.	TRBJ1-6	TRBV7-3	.	TGTGCCAGCAGCTTCGACGGGGGCGGTAATTCACCCCTCCACTTT	CASSFDGGGNSPLHF
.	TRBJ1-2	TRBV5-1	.	TGCGCCAGCCGGGACACTAACTATGGCTACACCTTC	CASRDTNYGYTF
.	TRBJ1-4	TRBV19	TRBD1	TGTGCCAGTGGACGACAGGGAAAGGGGGAAAAACTGTTTTTT	CASGRQGKGEKLFF
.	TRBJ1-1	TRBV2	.	TGTGCCAGCAGTGCGCTTTGGGTAGTGGACACTGAAGCTTTCTTT	CASSALWVVDTEAFF
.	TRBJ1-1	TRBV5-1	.	TGCGCCAGCAGCCCGAACCGGGGCCCCCAACGGGCCACTGAAGCTTTCTTT	CASSPNRGPQRATEAFF
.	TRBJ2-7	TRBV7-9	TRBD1	TGTGCCAGCAGCCCGGGACAGGGGATTCTAACCTACGAGCAGTACTTC	CASSPGQGILTYEQYF
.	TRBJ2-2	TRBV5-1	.	TGCGCCAGCAGGTTCCTCGGGGCAGGGGGGACCGGGGAGCTGTTTTTT	CASRFLGAGGTGELFF
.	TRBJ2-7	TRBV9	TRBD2	TGTGCCAGCAGCCCCCACGGGGGGGCTTACGAGCAGTACTTC	CASSPHGGAYEQYF
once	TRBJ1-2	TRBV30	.	TGTGCCTGGAGTGAACAGGGTGGTGACTATGGCTACACCTTC	CAWSEQGGDYGYTF
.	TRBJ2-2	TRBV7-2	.	TGTGCCAGCAGCTTAGTTGTCCGGACTACCGGGGAGCTGTTTTTT	CASSLVVRTTGELFF
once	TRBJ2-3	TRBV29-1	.	TGCAGCGTACCCCTTGGGGATACGCAGTATTTT	CSVPLGDTQYF
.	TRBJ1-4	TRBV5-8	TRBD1	TGTGCCAGCAGCGCGCGGACAGGGAAACTGTTTTTT	CASSARTGKLFF
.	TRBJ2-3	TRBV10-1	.	TGCGCCACCGCGGAGGGCCCAGCAGATACGCAGTATTTT	CATAEGPADTQYF
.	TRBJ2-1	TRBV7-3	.	TGTGCCAGCAGCTTAAGGGGGTGGCGCAATGAGCAGTTCTTC	CASSLRGWRNEQFF